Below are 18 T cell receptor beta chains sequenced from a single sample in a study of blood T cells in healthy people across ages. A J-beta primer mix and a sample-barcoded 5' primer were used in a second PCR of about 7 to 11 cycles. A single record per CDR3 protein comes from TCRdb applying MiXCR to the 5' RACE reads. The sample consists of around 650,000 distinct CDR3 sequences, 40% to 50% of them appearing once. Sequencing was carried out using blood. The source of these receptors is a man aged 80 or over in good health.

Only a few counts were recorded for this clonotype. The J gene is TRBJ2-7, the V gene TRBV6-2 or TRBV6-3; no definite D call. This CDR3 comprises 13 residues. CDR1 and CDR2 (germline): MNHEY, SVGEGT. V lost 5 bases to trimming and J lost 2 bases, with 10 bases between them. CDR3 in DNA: TGTGCCAGCAGTCGCAACTTTGCCTACGAGCAGTACTTC. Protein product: CASSRNFAYEQYF.

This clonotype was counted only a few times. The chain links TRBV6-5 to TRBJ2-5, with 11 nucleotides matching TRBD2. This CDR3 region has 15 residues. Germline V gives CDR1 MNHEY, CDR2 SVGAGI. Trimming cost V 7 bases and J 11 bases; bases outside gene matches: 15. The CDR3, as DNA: TGTGCCAGCACCCTTACTAGCGGGAGTACGAATGAGCAGTACTTC. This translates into CASTLTSGSTNEQYF.

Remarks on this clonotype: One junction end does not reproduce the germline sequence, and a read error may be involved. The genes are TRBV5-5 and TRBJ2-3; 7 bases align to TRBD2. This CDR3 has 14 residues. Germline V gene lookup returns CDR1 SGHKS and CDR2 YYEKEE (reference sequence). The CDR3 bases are TGTGCCAGCAGCTTTAGCGCTAGCGGAGATGCGCAGTATTTT. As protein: CASSFSASGDAQYF.

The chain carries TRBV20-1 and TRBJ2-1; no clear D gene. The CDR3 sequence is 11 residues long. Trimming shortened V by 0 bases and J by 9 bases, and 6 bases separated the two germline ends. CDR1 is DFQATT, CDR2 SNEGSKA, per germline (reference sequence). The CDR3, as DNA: TGCAGTGCTAGAGAGGAGATTGAGCAGTTCTTC. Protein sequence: CSAREEIEQFF.

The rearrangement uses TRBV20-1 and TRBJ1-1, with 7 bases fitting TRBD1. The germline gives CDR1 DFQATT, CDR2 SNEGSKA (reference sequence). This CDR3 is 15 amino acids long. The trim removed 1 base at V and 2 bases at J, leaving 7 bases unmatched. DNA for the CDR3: TGCAGTGCTAGAGGGAACAGGGGAGGAAACACTGAAGCTTTCTTT. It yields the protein CSARGNRGGNTEAFF.

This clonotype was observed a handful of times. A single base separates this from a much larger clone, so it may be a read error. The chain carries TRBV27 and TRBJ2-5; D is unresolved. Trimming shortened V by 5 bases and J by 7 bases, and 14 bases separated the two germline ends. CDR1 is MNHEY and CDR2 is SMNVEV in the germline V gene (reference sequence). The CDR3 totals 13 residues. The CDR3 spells CASSVGGTGTQYF. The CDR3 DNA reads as TGTGCCAGCAGTGTAGGTGGAACGGGGACCCAGTACTTC.

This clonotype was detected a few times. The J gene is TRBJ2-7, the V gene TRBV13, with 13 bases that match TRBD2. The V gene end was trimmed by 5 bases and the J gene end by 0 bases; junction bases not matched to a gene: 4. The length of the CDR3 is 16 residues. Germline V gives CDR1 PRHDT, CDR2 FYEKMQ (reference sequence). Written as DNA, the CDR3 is TGTGCCAGCAGCAAGGGACTAGCGGGGTCCTCCTACGAGCAGTACTTC. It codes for CASSKGLAGSSYEQYF.

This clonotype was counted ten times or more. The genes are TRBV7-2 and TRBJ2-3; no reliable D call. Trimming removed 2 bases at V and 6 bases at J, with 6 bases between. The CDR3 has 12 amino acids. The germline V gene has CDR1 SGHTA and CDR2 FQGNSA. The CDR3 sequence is CASSLLLDTQYF. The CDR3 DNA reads TGTGCCAGCAGCTTACTCCTGGATACGCAGTATTTT.

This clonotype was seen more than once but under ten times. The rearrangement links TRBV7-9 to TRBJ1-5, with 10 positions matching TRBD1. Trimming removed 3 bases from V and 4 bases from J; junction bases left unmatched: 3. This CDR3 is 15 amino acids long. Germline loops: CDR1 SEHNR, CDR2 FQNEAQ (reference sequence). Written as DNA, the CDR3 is TGTGCCAGCAGCTTCGGGACAGGGGATAATCAGCCCCAGCATTTT. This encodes CASSFGTGDNQPQHF.

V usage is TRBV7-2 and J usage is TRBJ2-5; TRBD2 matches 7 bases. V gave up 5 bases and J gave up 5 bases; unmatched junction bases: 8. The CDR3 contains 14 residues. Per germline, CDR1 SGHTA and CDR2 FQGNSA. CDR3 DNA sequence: TGTGCCAGCAGCGTAGGAGTGGGGGGGGAGACCCAGTACTTC. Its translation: CASSVGVGGETQYF.

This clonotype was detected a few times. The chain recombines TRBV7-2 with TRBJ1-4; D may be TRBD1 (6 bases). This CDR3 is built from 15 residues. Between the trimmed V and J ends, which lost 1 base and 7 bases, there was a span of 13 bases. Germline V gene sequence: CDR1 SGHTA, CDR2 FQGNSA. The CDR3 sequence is CASSLEWGGGEKLFF. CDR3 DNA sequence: TGTGCCAGCAGCTTAGAATGGGGAGGGGGTGAAAAACTGTTTTTT.

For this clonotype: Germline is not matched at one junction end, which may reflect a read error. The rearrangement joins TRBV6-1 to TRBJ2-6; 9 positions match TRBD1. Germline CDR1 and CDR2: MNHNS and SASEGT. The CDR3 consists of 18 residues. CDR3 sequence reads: CASSKTGTGNSGANVRTF. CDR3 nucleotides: TGTGCCAGCAGCAAAACCGGGACAGGGAATTCAGGGGCCAACGTCCGGACTTTC.

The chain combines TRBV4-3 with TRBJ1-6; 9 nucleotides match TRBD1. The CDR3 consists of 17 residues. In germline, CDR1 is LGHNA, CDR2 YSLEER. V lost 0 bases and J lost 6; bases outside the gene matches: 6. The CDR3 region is CASSQDGGTGLNSPLHF. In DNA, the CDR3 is TGCGCCAGCAGCCAAGATGGCGGGACAGGGCTTAATTCACCCCTCCACTTT.

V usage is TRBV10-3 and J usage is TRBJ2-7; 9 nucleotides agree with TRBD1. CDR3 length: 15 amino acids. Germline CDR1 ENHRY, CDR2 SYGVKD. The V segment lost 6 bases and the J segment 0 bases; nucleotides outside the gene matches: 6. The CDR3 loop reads CAIRPGTGTSYEQYF. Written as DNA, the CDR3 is TGTGCCATCAGGCCTGGGACAGGGACCTCCTACGAGCAGTACTTC.

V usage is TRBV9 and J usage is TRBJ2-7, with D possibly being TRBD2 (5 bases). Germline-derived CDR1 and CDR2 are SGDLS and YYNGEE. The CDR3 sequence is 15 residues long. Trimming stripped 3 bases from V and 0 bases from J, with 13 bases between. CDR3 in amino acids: CASSALDLASYEQYF. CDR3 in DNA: TGTGCCAGCAGCGCCTTGGACTTGGCCTCCTACGAGCAGTACTTC.

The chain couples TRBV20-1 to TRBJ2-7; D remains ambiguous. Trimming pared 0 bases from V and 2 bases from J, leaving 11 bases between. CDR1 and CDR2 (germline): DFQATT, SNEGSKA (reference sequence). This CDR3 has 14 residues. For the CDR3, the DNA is TGCAGTGCTAGAGATCCGAGACACCCCTACGAGCAGTACTTC. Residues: CSARDPRHPYEQYF.

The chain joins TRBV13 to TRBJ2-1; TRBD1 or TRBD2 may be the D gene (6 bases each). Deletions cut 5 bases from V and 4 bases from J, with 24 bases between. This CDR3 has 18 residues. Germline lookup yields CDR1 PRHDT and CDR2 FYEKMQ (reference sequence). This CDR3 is CASSPPGGGALIYNEQFF. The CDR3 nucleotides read TGTGCCAGCAGCCCCCCCGGGGGCGGGGCTCTAATATACAATGAGCAGTTCTTC. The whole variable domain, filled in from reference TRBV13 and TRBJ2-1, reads AAGVIQSPRHLIKEKRETATLKCYPIPRHDTVYWYQQGPGQDPQFLISFYEKMQSDKGSIPDRFSAQQFSDYHSELNMSSLELGDSALYFCASSPPGGGALIYNEQFFGPGTRLTVL.

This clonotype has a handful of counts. The CDR3 DNA reads as TGTGCCAGCAGCCAAGTAGGGGCCATGAGCTCTGGAAACACCATATATTTT. It encodes CASSQVGAMSSGNTIYF. The rearrangement uses TRBV4-2 and TRBJ1-3, with a possible D match to TRBD1 (5 bases). V was pared by 1 base and J by 0 bases, with 13 bases between. The germline CDR1 and CDR2 sequences are LGHNA and YNFKEQ. The length of the CDR3 is 17 residues.